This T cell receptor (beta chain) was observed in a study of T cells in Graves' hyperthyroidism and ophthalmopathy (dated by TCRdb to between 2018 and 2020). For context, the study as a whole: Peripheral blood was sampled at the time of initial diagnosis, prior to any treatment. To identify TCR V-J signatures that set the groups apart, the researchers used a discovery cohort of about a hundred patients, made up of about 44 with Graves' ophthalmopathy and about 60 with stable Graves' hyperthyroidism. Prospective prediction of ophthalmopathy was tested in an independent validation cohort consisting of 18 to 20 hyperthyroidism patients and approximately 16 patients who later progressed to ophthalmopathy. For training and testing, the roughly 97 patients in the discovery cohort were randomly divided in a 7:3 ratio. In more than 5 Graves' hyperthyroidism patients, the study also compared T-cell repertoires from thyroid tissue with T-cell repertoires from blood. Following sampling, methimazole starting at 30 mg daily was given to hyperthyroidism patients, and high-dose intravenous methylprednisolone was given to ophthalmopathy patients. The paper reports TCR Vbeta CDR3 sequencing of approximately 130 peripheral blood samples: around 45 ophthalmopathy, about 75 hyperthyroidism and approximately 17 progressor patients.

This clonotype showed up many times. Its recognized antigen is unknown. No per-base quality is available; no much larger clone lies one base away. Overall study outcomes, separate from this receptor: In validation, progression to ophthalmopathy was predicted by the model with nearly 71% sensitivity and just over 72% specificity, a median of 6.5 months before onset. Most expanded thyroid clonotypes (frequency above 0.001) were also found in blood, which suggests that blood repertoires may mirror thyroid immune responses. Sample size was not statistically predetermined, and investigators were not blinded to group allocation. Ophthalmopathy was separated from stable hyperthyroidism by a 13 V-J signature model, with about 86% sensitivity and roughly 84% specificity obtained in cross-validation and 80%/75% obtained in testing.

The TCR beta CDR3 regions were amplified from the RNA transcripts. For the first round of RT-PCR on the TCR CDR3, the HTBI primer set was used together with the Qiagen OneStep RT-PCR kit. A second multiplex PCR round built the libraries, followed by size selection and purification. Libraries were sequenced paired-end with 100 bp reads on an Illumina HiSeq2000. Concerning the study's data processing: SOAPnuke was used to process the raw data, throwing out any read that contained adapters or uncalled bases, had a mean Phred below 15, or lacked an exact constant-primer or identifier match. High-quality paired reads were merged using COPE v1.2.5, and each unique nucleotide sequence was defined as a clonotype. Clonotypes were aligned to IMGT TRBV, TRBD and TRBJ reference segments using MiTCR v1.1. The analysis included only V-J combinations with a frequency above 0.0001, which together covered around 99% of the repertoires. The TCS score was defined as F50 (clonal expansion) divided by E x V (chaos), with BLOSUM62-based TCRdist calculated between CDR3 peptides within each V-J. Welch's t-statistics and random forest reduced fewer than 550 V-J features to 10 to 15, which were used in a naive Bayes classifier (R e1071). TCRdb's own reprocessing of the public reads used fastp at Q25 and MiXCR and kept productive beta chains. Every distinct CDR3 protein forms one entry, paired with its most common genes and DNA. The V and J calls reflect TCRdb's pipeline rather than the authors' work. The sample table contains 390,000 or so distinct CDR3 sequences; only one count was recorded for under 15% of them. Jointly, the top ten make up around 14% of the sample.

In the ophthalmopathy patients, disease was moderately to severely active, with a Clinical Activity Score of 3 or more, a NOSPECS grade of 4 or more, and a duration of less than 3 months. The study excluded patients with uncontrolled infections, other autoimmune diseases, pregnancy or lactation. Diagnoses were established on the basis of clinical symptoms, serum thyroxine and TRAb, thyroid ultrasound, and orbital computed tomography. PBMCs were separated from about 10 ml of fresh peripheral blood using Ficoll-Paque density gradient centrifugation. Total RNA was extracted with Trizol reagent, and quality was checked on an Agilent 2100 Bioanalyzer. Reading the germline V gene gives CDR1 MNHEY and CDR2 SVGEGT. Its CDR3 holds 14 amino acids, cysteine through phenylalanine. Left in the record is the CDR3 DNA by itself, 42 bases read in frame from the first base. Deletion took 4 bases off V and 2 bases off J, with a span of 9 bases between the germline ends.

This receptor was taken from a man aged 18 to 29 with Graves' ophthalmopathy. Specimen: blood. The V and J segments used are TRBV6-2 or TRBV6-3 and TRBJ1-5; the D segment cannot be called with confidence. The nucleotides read TGTGCCAGCAGTTCTCTCGACCGCAATCAGCCCCAGCATTTT. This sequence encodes CASSSLDRNQPQHF.